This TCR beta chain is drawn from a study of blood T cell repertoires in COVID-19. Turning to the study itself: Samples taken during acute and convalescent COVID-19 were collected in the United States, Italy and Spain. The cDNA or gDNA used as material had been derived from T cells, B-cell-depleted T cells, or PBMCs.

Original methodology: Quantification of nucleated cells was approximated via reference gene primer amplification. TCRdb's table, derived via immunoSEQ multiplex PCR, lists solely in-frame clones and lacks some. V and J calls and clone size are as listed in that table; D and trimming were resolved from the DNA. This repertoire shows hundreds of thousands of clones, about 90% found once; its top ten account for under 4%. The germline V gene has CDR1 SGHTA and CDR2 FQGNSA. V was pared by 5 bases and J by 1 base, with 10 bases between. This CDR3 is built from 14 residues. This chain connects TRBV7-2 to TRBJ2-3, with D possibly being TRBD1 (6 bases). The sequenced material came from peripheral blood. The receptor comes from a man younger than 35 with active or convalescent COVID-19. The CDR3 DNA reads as TGTGCCAGCAGCACTGCAGGGGGCACAGATACGCAGTATTTT. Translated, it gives CASSTAGGTDTQYF.